This TCR beta chain derives from a study of graft-versus-host responses after intestinal transplantation. Across the whole study: Among the recipients, all got anti-thymocyte globulin induction and then tacrolimus and steroids for 3 to 4 years.

Produced via immunoSEQ multiplex PCR; TCRdb's table is partial and in-frame only. The table includes about 37,000 clones, 75% to 90% detected once. Intraepithelial lymphocytes and lamina propria lymphocytes were released through processing of graft tissue. V was cut by 2 bases and J by 5 bases, with 14 bases left in between. Germline assignment: CDR1 MNHEY and CDR2 SMNVEV (reference sequence). The CDR3 has 15 amino acids. The TCR sequence derives from a human patient who received an intestinal transplant, so some T cells may come from the graft donor. J is TRBJ2-3 and V is TRBV27; either TRBD1 or TRBD2 may supply D (6 bases each). The sequencing here drew on ileum tissue, taken about 200 days after intestinal transplant. CDR3 sequence: CASSLVGGGGDTQYF. CDR3 coding DNA: TGTGCCAGCAGTTTAGTCGGGGGCGGTGGAGATACGCAGTATTTT.